This T cell receptor (beta chain) came from a study of blood T cell repertoires in COVID-19. Overall study context: The samples span acute and convalescent COVID-19 from the United States, Italy and Spain.

Clones were sequenced by immunoSEQ multiplex PCR, and TCRdb holds only the in-frame ones, with some missing. The sample contains fewer than 450,000 clones, roughly 90% of which appear only once. Only one count was recorded for this clone. Grouping used clinical history reported by participants in a survey and questionnaire. With 4 bases removed from V and 4 bases from J, the gap between germline ends came to 11 bases. The CDR3 is 14 residues long. CDR1 SGHAT and CDR2 FQNNGV come from the germline V gene. The chain has TRBV11-2 and TRBJ1-5; possibly TRBD1 for D (6 bases). Sequencing was performed on PBMCs or T cells enriched from blood (not recorded which). The sequence was obtained from a woman aged 25 to 39 who had recovered from COVID-19. CDR3 region: CASSSGTRNQPQHF. Written as DNA, the CDR3 is TGTGCCAGCAGCTCCGGGACACGAAATCAGCCCCAGCATTTT.